This TCR beta chain was captured in a study of blood T cell repertoires in COVID-19. Profiling relied on immunoSEQ multiplex PCR, and the TCRdb table lists in-frame clones only, not all of them. The table lists roughly 160,000 clones, around 83% of them singletons. The source is a man aged 35-49 years with acute or convalescent COVID-19. The specimen was peripheral blood.

The CDR3 here is CASRGTGGNSPLHF. DNA of the CDR3: TGTGCCAGCAGGGGGACAGGGGGTAATTCACCCCTCCACTTT. J is TRBJ1-6 and V is TRBV2; TRBD1 matches 11 bases. The CDR3 covers 14 residues. Germline trimming cut 6 bases from V and 6 bases from J; bases unmatched to any gene: 1. Germline CDR1 and CDR2: SNHLY and FYNNEI.